This T cell receptor (beta chain) is from a study of blood T cells in healthy people across ages (dated by TCRdb to the mid-2010s). For the study in its entirety: In model experiments, roughly one uniquely barcoded TCR beta cDNA molecule per two T cells was captured by template switching. The study analyzed two additional independent replicas of 1 million unique cDNA reads from the same blood draw for two donors, one aged 18 to 29 and one aged 80 or older. Donors were grouped into four age groups: young (average 16 years), middle-aged (roughly 37), aged (around 60) and long-lived (roughly 80). To track age-related changes in TCR beta repertoire diversity, the study relied on deep sequencing normalized with unique cDNA molecular identifiers. Donors of different ages were randomly distributed across sequencing lanes to avoid experimental bias. The investigation overall reported the following: Compared with the aged group, the long-lived group had more naive CD4+ T cells, fewer expanded clones and increased TCR diversity, suggesting age selection. The CMV infection status of donors was not known, potentially confounding age-related changes in expanded clonotypes. A strong correlation was found between observed TCR beta diversity and the percentage of naive T cells measured by flow cytometry. As age increased, observed TCR beta diversity per million T cells dropped in a roughly linear way, and a significant reduction was already evident by age about 40. Estimates of total diversity from one million sequenced T cells were regarded as lower bounds and underestimates. Because profiling used bulk unsorted PBMCs, naive and antigen-experienced compartments could not be compared conclusively.

Donors were around 37 systemically healthy Caucasian individuals from Russia aged roughly 6 to 95 years. Each donor gave ten milliliters of peripheral blood, collected into EDTA-treated Vacutainer tubes. Ficoll-Paque density-gradient centrifugation was used to isolate PBMCs, with at least 6.5 million per sample. Total RNA was extracted from PBMCs with Trizol reagent, with at least 5 micrograms obtained per sample. The percentages of naive CD45RAhigh/CD27high T cells were determined by flow cytometry on a PBMC aliquot from every donor. The library relied on 5' RACE. This sample was sequenced with an Illumina HiSeq 2500. A second 7 to 11 cycle PCR used a sample-barcoded 5' primer and a J-beta primer mix. A unique molecular identifier was introduced onto each TCR beta cDNA molecule by a template-switch 5' adaptor carrying 12 random nucleotides. Each sample yielded at least 3 million CDR3-containing paired-end reads. All of the RNA was converted into first-strand cDNA using the Mint cDNA synthesis kit, with a TRBC-specific oligonucleotide serving as the primer. After uracil-DNA glycosylase treatment, a first 18-cycle PCR used universal primers M1SS and BC2_uni_R on all cDNA. In the source study's methods: Each sample was normalized by randomly selecting 1 million high-quality reads, each carrying a distinct molecular identifier. Reads with shared molecular identifiers were discarded instead of being binned into consensus sequences. MiTCR, with a Q25 quality threshold and the strictest error-elimination algorithm, was used for CDR3 identification, clonotype clustering and error correction. A nonparametric unseen species model using Euler transformation provided a lower-bound estimate of total TCR beta diversity. Starting from the raw public reads, TCRdb applied fastp trimming at Q25, assembled clones with MiXCR and retained in-frame beta chains. Rows with one shared CDR3 protein collapse into an entry with the most common genes and DNA. For this entry, the V and J calls and clone size follow TCRdb and not the study's own pipeline. The sample table lists about 1.8 million distinct CDR3 sequences, 49% of them with a count of one. Around 2.1% of the sample is taken by the ten largest.

This clonotype was found a few times. This clone's antigen is unknown. Base qualities are missing; no much larger clone stands one base away. This clonotype originated in a woman aged 35 to 49 in good health. The sample consisted of blood.

The DNA sequence is TGTGCCAGCAGTTTACTGACAGGGCCACCCTACACAGATACGCAGTATTTT. Its translation reads: CASSLLTGPPYTDTQYF. The chain is encoded by TRBV28 joined to TRBJ2-3; TRBD1 lines up with 7 middle nucleotides. Inclusive of the bounding cysteine and phenylalanine, the CDR3 is 17 residues long. Of all the DNA, just the CDR3 is kept, 51 bases in frame from base 1. The CDR1 and CDR2 encoded by the germline V gene are MDHEN and SYDVKM. Germline trimming: 2 bases from V, 2 bases from J; junction bases outside gene matches: 10.